This TCR beta chain is drawn from a study of early T cells in non-severe SARS-CoV-2 infection. Looking at the study overall: Investigators sequenced bulk RNA drawn from unsorted whole blood, and chains remained unpaired.

This clonotype was counted between two and nine times. What it binds is not known. Study-wide findings and caveats: Matching results from VDJdb favored anti-spike CD8 responses, leaving private and CD4 specificities undetected.

Germline CDR1 reads DFQATT; CDR2 reads SNEGSKA (reference sequence). This CDR3 is 14 amino acids long. J gave up 7 bases and V 3 bases, and 6 bases lay outside the gene matches. Researchers tagged individual cDNA molecules with unique molecular identifiers. TCRdb recomputed calls from the 5' RACE reads with MiXCR, one row per CDR3 protein. The sample comprises approximately 50,000 distinct CDR3 sequences, less than 9.5% of which are singletons, and around 4.5% rests with the top ten. Sequencing was performed on whole blood. This TCR came from an adult who was a healthcare worker with PCR-confirmed SARS-CoV-2 infection or an uninfected control (not recorded which). V is TRBV20-1 and J is TRBJ2-2, with 9 positions matching TRBD1. CDR3 residues: CSASTSGQGGELFF. In nucleotides, the CDR3 is TGCAGTGCTAGCACCTCGGGACAGGGCGGGGAGCTGTTTTTT.